Presented here are 32 T cell receptor beta chains from one specimen sequenced in a study of shared clonotypes between healthy human individuals. The assay was immunoSEQ multiplex PCR, and TCRdb's table has in-frame clones only and misses some. The sample includes about 1 million clones, around 75% of them seen just once. The sequenced sample consisted of memory CD4+ T cells sorted from blood. The subset was: CD45RA-negative fraction. These receptors all stem from a man aged 18-30 years in good health.

CDR3 sequence: CASSLGHQETQYF. The CDR3 DNA reads TGTGCCAGCAGCTTAGGGCACCAAGAGACCCAGTACTTC. This chain connects TRBV7-6 to TRBJ2-5; D gene ambiguous. The CDR3 extends over 13 amino acids. Trimming stripped 1 base from V and 0 bases from J, with 3 bases between. The germline CDR1 and CDR2 sequences are SGHVS and FNYEAQ. The variable domain in full, with the rest retrieved from reference TRBV7-6 and TRBJ2-5, is GAGVSQSPRYKVTKRGQDVALRCDPISGHVSLYWYRQALGQGPEFLTYFNYEAQQDKSGLPNDRFSAERPEGSISTLTIQRTEQRDSAMYRCASSLGHQETQYFGPGTRLLVL.

The rearrangement uses TRBV10-3 and TRBJ2-3; unclear D gene. V lost 7 bases to trimming and J lost 0 bases, with 11 bases between them. CDR3 size: 14 residues. The germline V gene has CDR1 ENHRY and CDR2 SYGVKD. CDR3 sequence reads: CAIKFQISTDTQYF. The CDR3 DNA sequence: TGTGCCATCAAGTTCCAAATTAGCACAGATACGCAGTATTTT.

V and J are TRBV7-9 and TRBJ2-5; D remains unclear. This CDR3 has 14 amino acids. V gave up 5 bases and J gave up 5 bases, with 15 bases separating them. Germline V lookup: CDR1 SEHNR, CDR2 FQNEAQ (reference sequence). For the CDR3, the DNA is TGTGCCAGCAGCCCCGAGACCAGTCGGGAGACCCAGTACTTC. The encoded protein is CASSPETSRETQYF.

This chain connects TRBV11-2 to TRBJ2-7; 7 bases align to TRBD1. The ends lost 6 bases at V and 6 bases at J; junction bases unmatched: 5. Germline V gene sequence: CDR1 SGHAT, CDR2 FQNNGV. CDR3 length: 12 amino acids. DNA of the CDR3: TGTGCCAGCAGATCAGCAGGGGGCGAGCAGTACTTC. The encoded protein is CASRSAGGEQYF.

The chain couples TRBV9 to TRBJ1-6; unclear D gene. In germline, CDR1 is SGDLS, CDR2 YYNGEE. V was cut by 0 bases and J by 6 bases, with 7 bases left in between. The CDR3 is 14 amino acids. CDR3 loop: CASSVGVSNSPLHF. CDR3 DNA sequence: TGTGCCAGCAGCGTAGGTGTCAGTAATTCACCCCTCCACTTT.

The rearrangement joins TRBV2 to TRBJ1-1; D remains ambiguous. Germline CDR1 reads SNHLY; CDR2 reads FYNNEI. The CDR3 extends over 13 amino acids. V was clipped by 3 bases and J by 0 bases, with 5 bases between them. CDR3 amino acids: CASSDHMNTEAFF. The CDR3 region has the DNA TGTGCCAGCAGTGATCATATGAACACTGAAGCTTTCTTT. Full variable domain (rest looked up from reference TRBV2 and TRBJ1-1): EPEVTQTPSHQVTQMGQEVILRCVPISNHLYFYWYRQILGQKVEFLVSFYNNEISEKSEIFDDQFSVERPDGSNFTLKIRSTKLEDSAMYFCASSDHMNTEAFFGQGTRLTVV.

This rearrangement joins TRBV9 to TRBJ1-6, with no clear D. Germline V CDR1 and CDR2: SGDLS, YYNGEE. The germline V and J ends were trimmed by 0 bases and 7 bases, with 14 bases remaining between them. The CDR3 consists of 16 residues. The CDR3: CASSVEVGVRNSPLHF. CDR3 coding DNA: TGTGCCAGCAGCGTAGAAGTCGGGGTTCGGAATTCACCCCTCCACTTT.

The gene calls are TRBV6-6 and TRBJ2-5; 10 bases match TRBD2. Germline loops: CDR1 MNHNY, CDR2 SVGAGI (reference sequence). CDR3 length equals 15 residues. V shed 6 bases and J 4 bases; nucleotides not matched to a gene: 8. CDR3 residues: CASRPPASGGETQYF. CDR3 in DNA: TGTGCCAGCAGACCTCCCGCTAGCGGGGGAGAGACCCAGTACTTC.

The chain links TRBV20-1 to TRBJ2-7, with 10 positions matching TRBD1. This CDR3 spans 11 amino acids. CDR1 and CDR2 from the germline V gene are DFQATT and SNEGSKA (reference sequence). J lost 6 bases, V lost 7 bases, and 3 bases had no gene match. CDR3 sequence reads: CSGTGGVEQYF. The DNA for the CDR3 is TGCAGTGGGACAGGGGGGGTCGAGCAGTACTTC.

This clone occurred a few times. The chain recombines TRBV6-1 with TRBJ1-4; D gene uncertain. Germline values: CDR1 MNHNS, CDR2 SASEGT. The CDR3 runs to 15 residues. Trimming pared 4 bases from V and 1 base from J, leaving 10 bases between. The CDR3 region is CASSGPRGTNEKLFF. The CDR3 DNA sequence: TGTGCCAGCAGTGGCCCCCGGGGAACTAATGAAAAACTGTTTTTT.

This clone has only a few counts. The rearrangement links TRBV4-1 to TRBJ1-5; D call uncertain. The CDR3 has 15 amino acids. Trimming pared 1 base from V and 3 bases from J, leaving 10 bases between. Germline CDR1 and CDR2: MGHRA and YSYEKL. Here the CDR3 reads CASSQASWDNQPQHF. The DNA of the CDR3 is TGCGCCAGCAGCCAAGCTTCTTGGGACAATCAGCCCCAGCATTTT.

This chain uses TRBV5-1 with TRBJ2-2; D ambiguous. The V end was cut by 0 bases, the J end by 6 bases, with 6 bases between. Germline CDR1 and CDR2: SGHRS and YFSETQ. This CDR3 comprises 13 residues. The CDR3 protein is CASSLGPPGELFF. In nucleotides, the CDR3 is TGCGCCAGCAGCTTGGGGCCACCCGGGGAGCTGTTTTTT.

This clone appeared once. Here the CDR3 DNA reads TGTGCCAGCAGGAGACGACAGCCCTCCGAGCAGTTCTTC. Translating it yields CASRRRQPSEQFF. The V and J genes are TRBV6-5 and TRBJ2-1, with D possibly TRBD1 on 5 matching bases. Trimming cost V 6 bases and J 10 bases, with 16 bases left between them. Germline CDR1 and CDR2: MNHEY and SVGAGI. This CDR3 has 13 amino acids.

The rearrangement uses TRBV7-9 and TRBJ2-7; D is unclear. Germline CDR1 and CDR2: SEHNR and FQNEAQ (reference sequence). V was cut by 1 base and J by 13 bases, with 17 bases left in between. This CDR3 comprises 13 residues. The DNA of the CDR3 is TGTGCCAGCAGCTTAGGCCTTTCGCGAGACACCTACTTC. It codes for CASSLGLSRDTYF.

CDR3 in DNA: TGCGCCAGCAGGGAACAGGGGAATAATTCACCCCTCCACTTT. This codes for CASREQGNNSPLHF. The chain links TRBV10-1 to TRBJ1-6; 7 bases agree with TRBD1. The CDR3 is 14 residues long. With 6 bases clipped from V and 5 bases from J, the junction kept 4 bases outside the gene matches. CDR1 is WNHNN and CDR2 is SYGVQD in the germline V gene (reference sequence).

Ten or more counts support this clone. The chain links TRBV7-2 to TRBJ2-5; no firm D call. V dropped 5 bases and J dropped 7 bases, with 14 bases sitting between them. Germline CDR1 is SGHTA and CDR2 is FQGNSA. The CDR3 contains 13 residues. CDR3 protein: CASSPHKSGTQYF. Written as DNA, the CDR3 is TGTGCCAGCAGCCCACACAAGTCGGGGACCCAGTACTTC.

The V and J genes are TRBV6-5 and TRBJ2-1; TRBD2 agrees at 14 bases. CDR3 length: 15 residues. V lost 6 bases, J lost 8 bases, and 6 bases stayed unmatched. Germline V gives CDR1 MNHEY, CDR2 SVGAGI. For the CDR3, the DNA is TGTGCCAGCAGCTGGGGACTAGCGGGAGTCTATGAGCAGTTCTTC. Translating gives CASSWGLAGVYEQFF.

The V and J genes are TRBV27 and TRBJ1-4; 7 positions match TRBD1. Per the germline V gene, CDR1 is MNHEY and CDR2 is SMNVEV (reference sequence). Unmatched junction bases numbered 10, after V lost 5 bases and J lost 4 bases. The CDR3 has 16 amino acids. This CDR3 is CASSHYRTGYNEKLFF. Here the CDR3 DNA reads TGTGCCAGCAGTCACTATAGGACAGGTTATAATGAAAAACTGTTTTTT.

The J gene is TRBJ2-7, the V gene TRBV10-3; the D gene is possibly TRBD2 (5 bases). V was clipped by 4 bases and J by 9 bases, with 16 bases between them. Germline-derived CDR1 and CDR2 are ENHRY and SYGVKD. There are 13 residues in the CDR3. The CDR3 nucleotides read TGTGCCATCAGTGGAGGACGGGAAGGTGGGCAGTACTTC. Protein sequence: CAISGGREGGQYF.

The rearrangement links TRBV4-1 to TRBJ2-5, with 9 bases aligning to TRBD2. Matching the DNA end better, TRBJ2-7 makes the J call doubtful. In germline, CDR1 is MGHRA, CDR2 YSYEKL. This CDR3 region has 17 residues. CDR3 bases: TGCGCCAGCAGCCAAGATCCCAGCGGGGGGCCGTCCTACGAGCAGTACTTC. Amino acids: CASSQDPSGGPSYEQYF.

This clone was recorded many times. The chain links TRBV5-1 to TRBJ2-1; a weak D match, TRBD2 (6 bases). CDR3 length: 16 residues. V shed 4 bases and J shed 3 bases, with 17 bases lying between them. Germline CDR1 and CDR2: SGHRS and YFSETQ. The CDR3 DNA reads TGCGCCAGCAGCCCGGGAACCACGGGACTCTACAATGAGCAGTTCTTC. It translates to CASSPGTTGLYNEQFF. The entire variable domain, with the rest obtained from reference TRBV5-1 and TRBJ2-1, is as follows: KAGVTQTPRYLIKTRGQQVTLSCSPISGHRSVSWYQQTPGQGLQFLFEYFSETQRNKGNFPGRFSGRQFSNSRSEMNVSTLELGDSALYLCASSPGTTGLYNEQFFGPGTRLTVL.

The chain joins TRBV10-3 to TRBJ1-2; the D is unclear. CDR1 ENHRY and CDR2 SYGVKD come from the germline V gene. V was pared by 0 bases and J by 10 bases, with 9 bases between. CDR3 length equals 12 residues. The CDR3 coding sequence is TGTGCCATCAGTGAGTCGCAGGTTTCCTACACCTTC. Amino acid sequence: CAISESQVSYTF.

The chain uses TRBV5-1 and TRBJ2-7, with a tentative D call TRBD1 (5 bases). Per the germline V gene, CDR1 is SGHRS and CDR2 is YFSETQ. Trimming removed 4 bases from V and 2 bases from J, with 10 bases in between. This CDR3 has 13 residues. For the CDR3, the DNA is TGCGCCAGCAGCCCCCTACAGGCCTACGAGCAGTACTTC. This sequence encodes CASSPLQAYEQYF. Variable domain in full (rest from reference TRBV5-1 and TRBJ2-7): KAGVTQTPRYLIKTRGQQVTLSCSPISGHRSVSWYQQTPGQGLQFLFEYFSETQRNKGNFPGRFSGRQFSNSRSEMNVSTLELGDSALYLCASSPLQAYEQYFGPGTRLTVT.

This chain links TRBV10-3 with TRBJ2-1; 12 bases agree with TRBD2. CDR3 length: 14 residues. V shed 8 bases and J 2 bases; nucleotides not matched to a gene: 1. Germline V gene lookup returns CDR1 ENHRY and CDR2 SYGVKD. The CDR3 nucleotides read TGTGCCATCGCTAGCGGGGGGGCCTACAATGAGCAGTTCTTC. This gives the protein CAIASGGAYNEQFF.

The chain links TRBV6-6 to TRBJ1-2, with 7 positions matching TRBD1. The ends lost 2 bases at V and 6 bases at J; junction bases unmatched: 6. The CDR3 sequence is 14 residues long. In germline, CDR1 is MNHNY, CDR2 SVGAGI (reference sequence). CDR3 in amino acids: CASSYQGDVHGYTF. CDR3 nucleotides: TGTGCCAGCAGTTACCAGGGGGACGTCCATGGCTACACCTTC.

The chain joins TRBV6-7 to TRBJ2-6; either TRBD1 or TRBD2 may supply D (5 bases each). TRBV6-7 counts as an open reading frame of uncertain function. Trimming pared 4 bases from V and 0 bases from J, leaving 22 bases between. The CDR3 sequence is 20 residues long. The CDR3 region is CASSFPQGEIVGSGANVLTF. CDR3 DNA sequence: TGTGCCAGCAGTTTTCCCCAGGGAGAAATAGTGGGCTCTGGGGCCAACGTCCTGACTTTC.

V gene TRBV4-1 combines with J gene TRBJ2-7; D gene unclear. CDR3 length equals 11 residues. V lost 2 bases, J lost 7 bases, and 6 bases lay in between. Germline V gene data show CDR1 as MGHRA and CDR2 as YSYEKL. The CDR3 region is CASSQSEEQYF. CDR3 nucleotides: TGCGCCAGCAGCCAAAGTGAAGAGCAGTACTTC.

The J gene is TRBJ1-2, the V gene TRBV27, with D maybe TRBD1 (5 bases). The germline V and J ends were trimmed by 7 bases and 0 bases, with 24 bases remaining between them. Germline CDR1 reads MNHEY; CDR2 reads SMNVEV (reference sequence). The length of the CDR3 is 18 residues. The CDR3 loop is CASKQDNRRMGANYGYTF. As DNA, the CDR3 is TGTGCCAGCAAGCAGGACAATCGGCGTATGGGAGCTAACTATGGCTACACCTTC.

The rearrangement uses TRBV6-5 and TRBJ2-7; TRBD2 matches at 12 bases. The CDR3 is 13 residues long. CDR1 is MNHEY, CDR2 SVGAGI, per germline. Trimming removed 6 bases from V and 7 bases from J; junction bases left unmatched: 4. CDR3 loop: CASRWTSGKEQYF. The CDR3 DNA sequence: TGTGCCAGCAGGTGGACTAGCGGGAAGGAGCAGTACTTC.

This rearrangement joins TRBV30 to TRBJ2-5; 8 nucleotides match TRBD1. The CDR3 contains 16 residues. V shed 5 bases and J 5 bases; nucleotides not matched to a gene: 16. Germline assignment: CDR1 GTSNPN and CDR2 SVGIG (reference sequence). The CDR3 DNA sequence: TGTGCCTGGGACAGCGGACAGGGAGGAGGAGGGGAGACCCAGTACTTC. As protein: CAWDSGQGGGGETQYF.

The CDR3 bases are TGTGCCAGCAGCTTAGCACAGGCCTCTTCCTACGAGCAGTACTTC. Translation: CASSLAQASSYEQYF. This chain links TRBV5-5 with TRBJ2-7; D possibly corresponds to TRBD1 (5 bases). CDR3 size: 15 residues. Trimming took off 2 bases at V and 1 base at J, with 13 bases between the two ends. Germline V gives CDR1 SGHKS, CDR2 YYEKEE (reference sequence).

The table lists this clone with a few counts. V is TRBV20-1 and J is TRBJ1-2; D ambiguous. V gave up 1 base and J gave up 6 bases, with 6 bases separating them. This CDR3 comprises 11 residues. Germline V CDR1 and CDR2: DFQATT, SNEGSKA (reference sequence). CDR3 loop: CSARVSDGYTF. As DNA, the CDR3 is TGCAGTGCTAGAGTGTCGGATGGCTACACCTTC.